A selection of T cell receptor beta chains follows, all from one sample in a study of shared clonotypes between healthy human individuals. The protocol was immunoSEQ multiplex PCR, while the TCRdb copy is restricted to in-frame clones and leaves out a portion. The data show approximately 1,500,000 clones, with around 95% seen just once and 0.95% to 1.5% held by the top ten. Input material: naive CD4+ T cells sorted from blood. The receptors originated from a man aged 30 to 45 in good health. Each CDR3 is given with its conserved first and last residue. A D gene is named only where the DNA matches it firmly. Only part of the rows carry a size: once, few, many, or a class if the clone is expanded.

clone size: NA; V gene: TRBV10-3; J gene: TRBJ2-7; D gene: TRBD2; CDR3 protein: CAISESGTSGTYEQYF; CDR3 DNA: TGTGCCATCAGTGAGTCCGGGACTAGCGGAACCTACGAGCAGTACTTC
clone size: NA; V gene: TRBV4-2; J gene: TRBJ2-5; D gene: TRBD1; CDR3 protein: CASSQGNRGVRETQYF; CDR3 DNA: TGTGCCAGCAGCCAGGGGAACAGGGGGGTTAGAGAGACCCAGTACTTC
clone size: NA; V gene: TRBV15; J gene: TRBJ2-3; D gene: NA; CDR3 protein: CATSRDLGTDTQYF; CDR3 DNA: TGTGCCACCAGCAGAGATCTGGGCACAGATACGCAGTATTTT
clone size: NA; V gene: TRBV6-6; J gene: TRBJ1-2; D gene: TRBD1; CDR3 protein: CASSQGTGRGYTF; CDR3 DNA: TGTGCCAGCAGCCAAGGGACAGGCAGGGGCTACACCTTC
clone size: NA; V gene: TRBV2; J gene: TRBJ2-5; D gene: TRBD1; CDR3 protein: CARRDRGFETQYF; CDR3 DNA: TGTGCCCGCCGGGACAGGGGGTTTGAGACCCAGTACTTC
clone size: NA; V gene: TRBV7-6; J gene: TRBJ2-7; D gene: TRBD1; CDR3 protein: CASSYDRGLDEQYF; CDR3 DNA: TGTGCCAGCAGCTACGACAGGGGGCTCGACGAGCAGTACTTC
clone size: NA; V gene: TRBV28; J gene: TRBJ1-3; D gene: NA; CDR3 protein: CASSWSAGAASGNTIYF; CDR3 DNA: TGTGCCAGCAGTTGGTCGGCAGGGGCTGCCTCTGGAAACACCATATATTTT
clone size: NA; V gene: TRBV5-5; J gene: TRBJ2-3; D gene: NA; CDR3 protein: CASSPRGLRTDTQYF; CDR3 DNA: TGTGCCAGCAGCCCTCGAGGACTTCGCACAGATACGCAGTATTTT
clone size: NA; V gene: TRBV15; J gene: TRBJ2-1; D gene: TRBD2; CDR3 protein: CATSRHGRDYYNEQFF; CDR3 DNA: TGTGCCACCAGCAGACACGGCCGGGACTATTACAATGAGCAGTTCTTC
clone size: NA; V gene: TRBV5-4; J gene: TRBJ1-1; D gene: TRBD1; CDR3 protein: CASTPRSGQANTEAFF; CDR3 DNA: TGTGCCAGCACCCCCCGCTCGGGACAGGCGAACACTGAAGCTTTCTTT
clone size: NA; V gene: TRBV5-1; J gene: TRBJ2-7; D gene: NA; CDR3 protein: CASSLVGGLSYEQYF; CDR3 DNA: TGCGCCAGCAGCTTGGTGGGGGGGCTCTCCTACGAGCAGTACTTC
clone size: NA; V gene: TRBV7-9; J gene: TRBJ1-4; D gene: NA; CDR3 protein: CASSLRARDEKLFF; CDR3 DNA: TGTGCCAGCAGCTTAAGGGCCAGGGACGAAAAACTGTTTTTT
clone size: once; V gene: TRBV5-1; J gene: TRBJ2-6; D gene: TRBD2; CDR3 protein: CASSRMGLAGVSGANVLTF; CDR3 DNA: TGCGCCAGCAGTCGAATGGGACTAGCGGGAGTTTCTGGGGCCAACGTCCTGACTTTC
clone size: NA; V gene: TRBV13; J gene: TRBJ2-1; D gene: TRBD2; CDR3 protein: CASSWRREDYNEQFF; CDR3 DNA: TGTGCCAGCAGCTGGCGTCGGGAGGACTACAATGAGCAGTTCTTC
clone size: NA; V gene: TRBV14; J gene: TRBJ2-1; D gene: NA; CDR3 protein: CASSRPGRTGSEQFF; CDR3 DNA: TGTGCCAGCAGCCGCCCGGGCAGGACGGGGTCTGAGCAGTTCTTC
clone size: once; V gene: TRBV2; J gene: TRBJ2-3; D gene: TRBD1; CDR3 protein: CASSEGHRGGTQYF; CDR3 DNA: TGTGCCAGCAGTGAAGGACACAGGGGCGGTACGCAGTATTTT
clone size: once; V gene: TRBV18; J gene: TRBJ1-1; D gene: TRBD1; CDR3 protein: CASLRQGAHGTEAFF; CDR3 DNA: TGTGCCAGCCTTAGACAGGGGGCACACGGCACTGAAGCTTTCTTT
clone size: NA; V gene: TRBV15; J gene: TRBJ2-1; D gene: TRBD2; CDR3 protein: CATSRAGGGAGVNEQFF; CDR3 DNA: TGTGCCACCAGCAGAGCCGGGGGAGGAGCGGGAGTTAATGAGCAGTTCTTC
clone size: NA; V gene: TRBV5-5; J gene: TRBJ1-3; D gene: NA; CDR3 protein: CASSQIGGTGNTIYF; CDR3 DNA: TGTGCCAGCAGCCAGATCGGGGGGACTGGAAACACCATATATTTT
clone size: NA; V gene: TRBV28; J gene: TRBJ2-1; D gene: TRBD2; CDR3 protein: CASSSLTSESYNEQFF; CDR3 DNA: TGTGCCAGCAGTTCTCTCACTAGCGAGTCCTACAATGAGCAGTTCTTC
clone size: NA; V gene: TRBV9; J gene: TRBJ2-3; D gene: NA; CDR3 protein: CASSVGTTTRASTDTQYF; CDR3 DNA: TGTGCCAGCAGCGTCGGTACTACAACCCGTGCTAGCACAGATACGCAGTATTTT
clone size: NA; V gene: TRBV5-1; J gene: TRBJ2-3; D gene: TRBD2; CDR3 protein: CASSLMASGSTDTQYF; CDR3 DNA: TGCGCCAGCAGCTTGATGGCTAGCGGAAGCACAGATACGCAGTATTTT
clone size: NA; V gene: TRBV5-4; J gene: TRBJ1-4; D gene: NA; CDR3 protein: CASSLGHRGTNEKLFF; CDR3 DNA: TGTGCCAGCAGTCTCGGACACCGAGGAACTAATGAAAAACTGTTTTTT
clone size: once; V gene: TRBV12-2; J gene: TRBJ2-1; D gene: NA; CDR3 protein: CASRPQERWEGNNEQFF; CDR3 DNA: TGTGCAAGTCGCCCACAAGAAAGGTGGGAGGGGAACAATGAGCAGTTCTTC
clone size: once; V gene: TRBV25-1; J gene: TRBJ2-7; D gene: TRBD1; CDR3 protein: CASSETGYEQYF; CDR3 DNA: TGTGCCAGCAGCGAGACAGGGTACGAGCAGTACTTC
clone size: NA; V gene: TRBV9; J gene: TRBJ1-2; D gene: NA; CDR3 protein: CASSRRTENYGYTF; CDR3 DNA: TGTGCCAGCAGCCGAAGGACAGAGAACTATGGCTACACCTTC
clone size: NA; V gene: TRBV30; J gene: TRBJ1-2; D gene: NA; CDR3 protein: CAWSVARTHGHTF; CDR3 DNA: TGTGCCTGGAGTGTAGCCCGGACCCATGGCCACACCTTC
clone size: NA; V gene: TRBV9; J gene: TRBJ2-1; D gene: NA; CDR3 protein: CASSVESAGNEQFF; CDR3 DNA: TGTGCCAGCAGCGTAGAGTCCGCGGGTAATGAGCAGTTCTTC
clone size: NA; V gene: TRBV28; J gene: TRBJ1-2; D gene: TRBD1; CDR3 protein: CASSFPPGQGARGYTF; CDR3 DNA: TGTGCCAGCAGTTTCCCCCCGGGACAGGGGGCCAGGGGCTACACCTTC
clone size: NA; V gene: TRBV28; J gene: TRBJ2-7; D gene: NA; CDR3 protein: CASRSTGLYEQYF; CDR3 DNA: TGTGCCAGCAGATCGACAGGACTCTACGAGCAGTACTTC
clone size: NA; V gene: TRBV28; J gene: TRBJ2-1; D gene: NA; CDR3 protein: CASSSVNNPTYDEQFF; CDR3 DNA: TGTGCCAGCAGTTCCGTGAACAACCCCACCTATGATGAGCAGTTCTTC
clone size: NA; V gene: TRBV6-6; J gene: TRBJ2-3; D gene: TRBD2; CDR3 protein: CASKRASGSPTDTQYF; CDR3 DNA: TGTGCCAGCAAACGGGCTAGCGGGTCCCCGACAGATACGCAGTATTTT
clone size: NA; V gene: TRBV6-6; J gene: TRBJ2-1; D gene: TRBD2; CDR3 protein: CASILIAGGLNEQFF; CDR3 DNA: TGTGCCAGCATCTTAATAGCGGGAGGTCTCAATGAGCAGTTCTTC
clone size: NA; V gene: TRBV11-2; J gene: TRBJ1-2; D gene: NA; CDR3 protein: CASSSHHPKEGYYGYTF; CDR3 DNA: TGTGCCAGCAGCTCACACCACCCCAAGGAGGGGTACTATGGCTACACCTTC
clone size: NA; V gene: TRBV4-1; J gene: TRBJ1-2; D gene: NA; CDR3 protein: CASSQDRWVGTTGNSGYTF; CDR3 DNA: TGCGCCAGCAGCCAAGATCGCTGGGTCGGAACTACGGGGAACTCTGGCTACACCTTC
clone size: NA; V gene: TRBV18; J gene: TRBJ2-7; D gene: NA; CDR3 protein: CASSPGRTTYEQYF; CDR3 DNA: TGTGCCAGCTCACCGGGGCGGACCACCTACGAGCAGTACTTC
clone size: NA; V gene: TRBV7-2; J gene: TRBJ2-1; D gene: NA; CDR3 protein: CASSPSAGPFYNEQFF; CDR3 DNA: TGTGCCAGCAGCCCCTCTGCGGGACCTTTTTACAATGAGCAGTTCTTC
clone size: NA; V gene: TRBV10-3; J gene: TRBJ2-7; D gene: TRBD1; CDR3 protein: CAISGGQGVYEQYF; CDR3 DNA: TGTGCCATCAGTGGGGGACAGGGGGTTTACGAGCAGTACTTC
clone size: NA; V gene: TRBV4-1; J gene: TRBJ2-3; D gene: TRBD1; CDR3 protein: CASRRQGSDTQYF; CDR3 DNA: TGCGCCAGCAGGAGACAGGGTAGCGATACGCAGTATTTT